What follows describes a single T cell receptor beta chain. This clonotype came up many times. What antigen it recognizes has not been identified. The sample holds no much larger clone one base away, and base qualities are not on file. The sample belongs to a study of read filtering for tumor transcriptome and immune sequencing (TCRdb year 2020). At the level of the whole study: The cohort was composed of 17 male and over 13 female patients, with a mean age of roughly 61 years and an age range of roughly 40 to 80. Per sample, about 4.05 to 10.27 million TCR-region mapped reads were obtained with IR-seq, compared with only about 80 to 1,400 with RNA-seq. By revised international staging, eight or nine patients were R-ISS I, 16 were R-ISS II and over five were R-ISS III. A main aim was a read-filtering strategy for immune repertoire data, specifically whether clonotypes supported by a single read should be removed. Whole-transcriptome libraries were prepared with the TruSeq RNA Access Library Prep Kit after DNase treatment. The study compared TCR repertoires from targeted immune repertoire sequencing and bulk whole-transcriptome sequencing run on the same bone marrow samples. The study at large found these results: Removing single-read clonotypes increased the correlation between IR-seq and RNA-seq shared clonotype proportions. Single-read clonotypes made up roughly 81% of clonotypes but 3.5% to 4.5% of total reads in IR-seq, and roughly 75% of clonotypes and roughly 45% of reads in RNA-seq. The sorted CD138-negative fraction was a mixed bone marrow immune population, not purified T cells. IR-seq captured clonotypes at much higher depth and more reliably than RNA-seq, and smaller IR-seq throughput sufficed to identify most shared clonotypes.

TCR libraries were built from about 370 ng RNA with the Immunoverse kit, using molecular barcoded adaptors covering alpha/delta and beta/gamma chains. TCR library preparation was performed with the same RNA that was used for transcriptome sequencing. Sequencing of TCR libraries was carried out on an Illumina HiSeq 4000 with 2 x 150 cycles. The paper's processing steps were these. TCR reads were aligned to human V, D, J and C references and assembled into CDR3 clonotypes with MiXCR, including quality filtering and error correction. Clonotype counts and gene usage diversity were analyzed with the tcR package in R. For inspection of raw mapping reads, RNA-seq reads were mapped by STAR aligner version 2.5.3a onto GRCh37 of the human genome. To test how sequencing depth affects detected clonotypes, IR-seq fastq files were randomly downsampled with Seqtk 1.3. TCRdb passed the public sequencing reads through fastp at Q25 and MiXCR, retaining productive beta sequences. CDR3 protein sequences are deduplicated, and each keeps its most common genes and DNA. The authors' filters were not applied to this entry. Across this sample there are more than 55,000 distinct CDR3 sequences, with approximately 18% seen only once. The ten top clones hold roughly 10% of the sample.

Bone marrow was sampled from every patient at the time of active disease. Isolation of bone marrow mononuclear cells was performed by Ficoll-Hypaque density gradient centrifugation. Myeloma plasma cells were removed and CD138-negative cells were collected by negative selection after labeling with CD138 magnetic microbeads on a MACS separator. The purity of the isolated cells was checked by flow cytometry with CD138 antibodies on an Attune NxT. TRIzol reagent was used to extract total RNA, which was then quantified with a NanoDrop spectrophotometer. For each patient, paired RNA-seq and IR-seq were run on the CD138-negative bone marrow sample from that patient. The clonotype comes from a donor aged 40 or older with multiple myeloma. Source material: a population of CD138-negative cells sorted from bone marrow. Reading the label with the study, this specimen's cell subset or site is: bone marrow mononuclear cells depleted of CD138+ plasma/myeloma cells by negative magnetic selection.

The encoded CDR3 is CASSQWRGAYNEQFF. The sequenced DNA is TGTGCCAGCAGCCAATGGAGGGGGGCATACAATGAGCAGTTCTTC. The chain was built from TRBV3-1 and TRBJ2-1; the D segment may tentatively be TRBD1 or TRBD2, each giving 6 matched bases. The CDR3 spans 15 residues, from the cysteine through the phenylalanine. Only the CDR3 DNA is retained, 45 bases long and in frame from the first base. V is pared back by 2 bases and J by 4 bases, with 12 bases lying between the germline termini. Via the germline V gene (reference sequence), CDR1 is LGHDT and CDR2 YNNKEL.